This passage covers 20 T cell receptor beta chains from one sample sequenced in a study of response to subunit inactivated influenza vaccine. TCRdb reprocessed the RT-PCR reads with MiXCR, giving one entry per CDR3 protein. This table has approximately 700,000 distinct CDR3 sequences, 15% to 19% appearing once. This specimen was PBMCs from blood, taken roughly 13 days after vaccination. The receptors shown here come from a man aged 45 to 65 who received an inactivated influenza vaccine.

The chain links TRBV12-3 or TRBV12-4 to TRBJ1-3; tentative D call: TRBD1 (6 bases). CDR3 length: 13 residues. Trimming shortened V by 4 bases and J by 5 bases, and 9 bases separated the two germline ends. This CDR3 reads CASSSDSRNTIYF. DNA for the CDR3: TGTGCCAGCAGTTCGGACAGTCGAAACACCATATATTTT.

This clonotype appeared a few times. CDR3 region: CASSQETGVSTDTQYF. The DNA of the CDR3 is TGCGCCAGCAGCCAAGAGACAGGGGTTAGCACAGATACGCAGTATTTT. The V gene is TRBV4-1, the J gene TRBJ2-3, with 8 bases identical to TRBD1. Trimming removed 0 bases from V and 0 bases from J; junction bases left unmatched: 2. The CDR3 length is 16 residues. Germline CDR1 MGHRA, CDR2 YSYEKL.

The chain recombines TRBV7-9 with TRBJ2-7; TRBD1 aligns across 7 bases. There are 15 residues in the CDR3. Per the germline V gene, CDR1 is SEHNR and CDR2 is FQNEAQ (reference sequence). The junction had 8 bases not matched to a gene; V was cut back by 5 bases and J by 1 base. The CDR3: CASSALGQVSYEQYF. CDR3 in DNA: TGTGCCAGCAGCGCGTTAGGACAGGTTTCCTACGAGCAGTACTTC.

This clonotype was seen ten or more times. J is TRBJ2-7 and V is TRBV12-3 or TRBV12-4, with a weak D call TRBD2 (6 bases). This CDR3 is 13 amino acids long. V was shortened by 9 bases and J by 0 bases, with 12 bases between the two germline ends. As DNA, the CDR3 is TGTGCCAGTTCCCGCGGGATCTCCTACGAGCAGTACTTC. Protein: CASSRGISYEQYF.

This clonotype occurred a few times. The chain recombines TRBV7-2 with TRBJ2-1, with D tentatively TRBD2 (6 bases). Germline lookup yields CDR1 SGHTA and CDR2 FQGNSA. This CDR3 is 13 amino acids long. V lost 4 bases to trimming and J lost 9 bases, with 13 bases between them. This chain's CDR3 is CASSYRLVGEQFF. CDR3 nucleotides: TGTGCCAGCAGCTATAGACTAGTAGGTGAGCAGTTCTTC.

In this sample, this clonotype turned up a few times. The genes are TRBV3-1 and TRBJ2-2; 14 bases line up with TRBD2. The CDR3 runs to 19 residues. V lost 0 bases to trimming and J lost 6 bases; unmatched junction nucleotides: 9. Germline assignment: CDR1 LGHDT and CDR2 YNNKEL (reference sequence). CDR3 coding DNA: TGTGCCAGCAGCCAAGAGGGACTAGCGGGAGATGATGAGGCCGGGGAGCTGTTTTTT. This sequence encodes CASSQEGLAGDDEAGELFF.

This clonotype showed up just a few times. V gene TRBV3-1 combines with J gene TRBJ1-1; D remains ambiguous. CDR1 LGHDT and CDR2 YNNKEL come from the germline V gene (reference sequence). V was pared by 2 bases and J by 1 base, with 8 bases between. CDR3 length: 14 residues. In DNA form, the CDR3 reads TGTGCCAGCAGCCAACTGACGGAGAACACTGAAGCTTTCTTT. Amino acids: CASSQLTENTEAFF.

This rearrangement joins TRBV7-9 to TRBJ1-1, with no clear D. In germline, CDR1 is SEHNR, CDR2 FQNEAQ (reference sequence). V shed 6 bases and J shed 3 bases, with 11 bases lying between them. CDR3 length: 13 amino acids. The chain's CDR3 is CASSYNADTEAFF. In DNA form, the CDR3 reads TGTGCCAGCAGTTATAATGCGGACACTGAAGCTTTCTTT.

The chain couples TRBV29-1 to TRBJ1-2; D may be TRBD1 (5 bases). Trimming stripped 5 bases from V and 7 bases from J, with 20 bases between. The CDR3 loop spans 14 amino acids. CDR1 and CDR2 (germline): SQVTM, ANQGSEA. This CDR3 reads CSVFRPGSRGGYTF. The CDR3 DNA follows: TGCAGCGTTTTCCGGCCAGGGAGTAGGGGTGGCTACACCTTC.

The gene calls are TRBV11-2 and TRBJ2-5, with a weak D call TRBD2 (6 bases). This CDR3 region has 16 residues. The V end was cut by 4 bases, the J end by 2 bases, with 17 bases between. Per germline, CDR1 SGHAT and CDR2 FQNNGV. The CDR3: CASSSISGAAQETQYF. CDR3 nucleotides: TGTGCCAGCAGCTCCATTAGCGGAGCAGCACAAGAGACCCAGTACTTC.

This clonotype was detected only a few times. The chain employs TRBV6-2 or TRBV6-3 and TRBJ2-1, with 7 bases matching TRBD2. The V and J ends lost 2 bases and 0 bases, in that order; junction bases with no gene match: 10. CDR1 is MNHEY, CDR2 SVGEGT, per germline. CDR3 size: 18 residues. The DNA for the CDR3 is TGTGCCAGCAGTTACAGGTTCGACGAGCGGGGCTCCTACAATGAGCAGTTCTTC. Translated: CASSYRFDERGSYNEQFF.

This chain joins TRBV7-2 and TRBJ1-5; unclear D gene. This CDR3 contains 14 residues. Germline V CDR1 and CDR2: SGHTA, FQGNSA. The germline V and J ends were trimmed by 3 bases and 2 bases, with 8 bases remaining between them. CDR3 in DNA: TGTGCCAGCAGCTTCGTGGTGGGCAATCAGCCCCAGCATTTT. Residues: CASSFVVGNQPQHF.

This clonotype has a handful of counts. The chain is built from TRBV5-4 and TRBJ2-7, with D hard to call. CDR1 is SGHNT and CDR2 is YYREEE in the germline V gene (reference sequence). The V and J ends lost 5 bases and 4 bases respectively, with 19 bases between them. This CDR3 is 15 amino acids long. The CDR3 nucleotides read TGTGCCAGCAGTCATATCGACAAGCGAGATTACGAGCAGTACTTC. Amino acids: CASSHIDKRDYEQYF.

Remarks on this clonotype: At one of its ends the junction is not consistent with the germline gene, which may arise from a read error. V is TRBV6-5 and J is TRBJ2-1; weak D call: TRBD1 (5 bases). Germline CDR1 and CDR2: MNHEY and SVGAGI. There are 17 residues in the CDR3. CDR3 loop: CASSYSMQGLINNEQFF. The CDR3 DNA is TGTGCCAGCAGTTACTCGATGCAGGGATTAATAAACAATGAGCAATTCTTC.

This clonotype was counted many times. This chain connects TRBV10-3 to TRBJ2-7; maybe TRBD2 (5 bases). V was shortened by 2 bases and J by 0 bases, with 14 bases between the two germline ends. Germline V CDR1 and CDR2: ENHRY, SYGVKD. The CDR3 totals 16 residues. CDR3 residues: CAISEEGVRNSYEQYF. The CDR3 DNA sequence: TGTGCCATCAGTGAGGAGGGTGTGCGGAACTCCTACGAGCAGTACTTC.

The table lists this clonotype with a few counts. The chain uses TRBV9 and TRBJ2-1; a weak D match, TRBD2 (5 bases). In germline, CDR1 is SGDLS, CDR2 YYNGEE. V was clipped by 5 bases and J by 6 bases, with 21 bases between them. This CDR3 comprises 16 residues. For the CDR3, the DNA is TGTGCCAGCAGTGTTGCCCTGCAAGATGCGGGCAATGAGCAGTTCTTC. This translates into CASSVALQDAGNEQFF.

This clonotype appeared a few times. The J gene is TRBJ1-2, the V gene TRBV28; D might be TRBD1 (5 bases). This CDR3 is built from 16 residues. The germline CDR1 and CDR2 sequences are MDHEN and SYDVKM. Deletions cut 9 bases from V and 0 bases from J, with 20 bases between. The chain's CDR3 is CASCQGWLGSNYGYTF. The CDR3 coding sequence is TGTGCCAGTTGTCAGGGCTGGTTGGGTTCTAACTATGGCTACACCTTC.

The table lists this clonotype with a few counts. The chain has TRBV6-1 and TRBJ1-5; no firm D call. The CDR3 totals 14 residues. Germline V gives CDR1 MNHNS, CDR2 SASEGT. V was cut by 4 bases and J by 5 bases, with 12 bases left in between. Here the CDR3 reads CASSVGSRDQPQHF. The CDR3 DNA reads TGTGCCAGCAGTGTAGGGTCGAGGGATCAGCCCCAGCATTTT.

The CDR3: CASGLEGGLNTEAFF. CDR3 sequence (DNA): TGTGCTAGTGGTTTGGAGGGGGGACTGAACACTGAAGCTTTCTTT. The rearrangement joins TRBV12-5 to TRBJ1-1; a weak D match, TRBD1 (6 bases). The CDR3 consists of 15 residues. Germline CDR1 and CDR2: LGHNT and FRNRAP. V gave up 1 base and J gave up 0 bases, with 9 bases separating them. The variable domain in full, completed from reference TRBV12-5 and TRBJ1-1, reads DARVTQTPRHKVTEMGQEVTMRCQPILGHNTVFWYRQTMMQGLELLAYFRNRAPLDDSGMPKDRFSAEMPDATLATLKIQPSEPRDSAVYFCASGLEGGLNTEAFFGQGTRLTVV.

This clonotype was counted between two and nine times. J is TRBJ1-3 and V is TRBV9; TRBD1 might be the D (6 bases). Trimming took 0 bases from V and 8 from J, leaving 12 bases between them. Germline values: CDR1 SGDLS, CDR2 YYNGEE. This CDR3 is built from 14 residues. The CDR3 sequence is CASSVEGQSDTIYF. Written as DNA, the CDR3 is TGTGCCAGCAGCGTAGAAGGACAGTCGGACACCATATATTTT.